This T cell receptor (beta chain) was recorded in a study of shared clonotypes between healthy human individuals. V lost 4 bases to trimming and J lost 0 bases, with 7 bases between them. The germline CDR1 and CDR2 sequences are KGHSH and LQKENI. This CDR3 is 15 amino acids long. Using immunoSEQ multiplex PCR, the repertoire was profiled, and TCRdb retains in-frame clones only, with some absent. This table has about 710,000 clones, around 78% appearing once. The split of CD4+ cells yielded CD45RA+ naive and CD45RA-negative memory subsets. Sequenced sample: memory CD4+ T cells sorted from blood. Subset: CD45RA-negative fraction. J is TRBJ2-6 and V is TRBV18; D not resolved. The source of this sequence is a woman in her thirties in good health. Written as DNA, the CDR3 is TGTGCCAGCTCACGGGCTGGCTCTGGGGCCAACGTCCTGACTTTC. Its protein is CASSRAGSGANVLTF.